This T cell receptor (beta chain) is drawn from a study of blood T cell repertoires in COVID-19. For the study at large: From the United States, Italy and Spain came samples of acute and convalescent COVID-19. T cells, B-cell-depleted T cells, or PBMCs supplied cDNA or gDNA.

In its sample, this clone was seen a few times. The CDR3 length is 18 residues. Germline CDR1 LNHDA, CDR2 SQIVND (reference sequence). V was shortened by 3 bases and J by 5 bases, with 23 bases between the two germline ends. The authors' processing: Amplification of reference gene primers was used by the study to estimate nucleated cell counts. Assay used: immunoSEQ multiplex PCR; TCRdb lists only in-frame clones, some missing. The V and J calls and clone size come from that table; D and trimming were worked out from the DNA. The sample lists about 92,000 clones, 85% occurring once. The source is a man at least 80 years old with acute or convalescent COVID-19. The material sequenced was peripheral blood. The genes are TRBV19 and TRBJ1-5; D perhaps matches TRBD1 (5 bases). The CDR3 DNA reads TGTGCCAGTAGTATGTCCCTAACAAGGGGCAAAAGGGATCAGCCCCAGCATTTT. Its protein is CASSMSLTRGKRDQPQHF.